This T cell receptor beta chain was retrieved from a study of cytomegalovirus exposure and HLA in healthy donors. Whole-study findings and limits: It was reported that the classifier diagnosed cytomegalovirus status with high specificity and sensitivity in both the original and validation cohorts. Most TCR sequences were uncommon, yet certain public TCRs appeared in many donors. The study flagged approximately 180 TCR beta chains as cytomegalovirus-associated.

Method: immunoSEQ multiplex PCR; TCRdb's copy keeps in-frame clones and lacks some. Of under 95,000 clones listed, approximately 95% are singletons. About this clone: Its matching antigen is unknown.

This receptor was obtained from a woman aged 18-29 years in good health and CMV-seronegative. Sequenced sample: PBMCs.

Here the CDR3 reads CATSSPGQFIYGYTF. The DNA of the CDR3 is TGTGCCACCAGCAGTCCGGGACAGTTTATTTATGGCTACACCTTC. The chain couples TRBV15 to TRBJ1-2; TRBD1 matches 7 bases. The J segment lost 5 bases and the V segment lost 3 bases, leaving 9 bases of the junction unmatched. From germline, CDR1 is LNHNV and CDR2 YYDKDF (reference sequence). This CDR3 contains 15 residues.